Included here is one T cell receptor beta chain sequence, with context. The CDR3 is 14 amino acids. The ends lost 6 bases at V and 5 bases at J; junction bases unmatched: 6. Germline-derived CDR1 and CDR2 are MGHDK and SYGVNS. The data are from a study of shared clonotypes between healthy human individuals. Clones were sequenced by immunoSEQ multiplex PCR, and TCRdb holds only the in-frame ones, with some missing. The sample contains roughly 300,000 clones, more than 60% of which appear only once. The sequenced material came from memory CD4+ T cells sorted from blood. Sample subset: CD45RA-negative fraction. The receptor's source is a man aged 25-40 years in good health. This chain joins TRBV25-1 and TRBJ1-1, with 10 bases aligning to TRBD1. CDR3 residues: CASRPPGQGTEAFF. CDR3 DNA sequence: TGTGCCAGCAGACCGCCGGGACAGGGGACTGAAGCTTTCTTT.